The rows below give T cell receptor beta chains drawn from one sample of a study of blood T cell repertoires in COVID-19. TCRdb keeps only in-frame clones here, not all; method: immunoSEQ multiplex PCR. The top ten clones hold about 2% of a sample with about 400,000 clones, approximately 90% of them seen once. The source material was PBMCs or T cells enriched from blood (not recorded which). Receptors originate from a young woman with acute COVID-19. CDR3s include the opening cysteine and the closing phenylalanine or tryptophan. The D gene is left open where the match is weak. Part of the rows lack a size; the others show once, few, many or a class for expanded clones.

j_gene: TRBJ2-4
v_gene: TRBV28
abundance: -
d_gene: -
CDR3nt: TGTGCCAGCATCCACCGAGGAGGGAAGGCCAAAAACATTCAGTACTTC
CDR3aa: CASIHRGGKAKNIQYF

j_gene: TRBJ2-7
v_gene: TRBV27
abundance: -
d_gene: -
CDR3nt: TGTGCCAGCAGTTCGTTGCGGGGTTTGTACGAGCAGTACTTC
CDR3aa: CASSSLRGLYEQYF

j_gene: TRBJ1-4
v_gene: TRBV28
abundance: -
d_gene: -
CDR3nt: TGTGCCAGCAATCAACAGGATAATGAAAAACTGTTTTTT
CDR3aa: CASNQQDNEKLFF

j_gene: TRBJ2-7
v_gene: TRBV9
abundance: -
d_gene: TRBD2
CDR3nt: TGTGCCAGCAGTTTGGGGGGGGGCTCCTACGAGCAGTACTTC
CDR3aa: CASSLGGGSYEQYF

j_gene: TRBJ1-1
v_gene: TRBV7-3
abundance: -
d_gene: TRBD1
CDR3nt: TGTGCCAGCAGCCCCGCGACAGGGTACACTGAAGCTTTCTTT
CDR3aa: CASSPATGYTEAFF

j_gene: TRBJ1-4
v_gene: TRBV6-5
abundance: -
d_gene: TRBD1
CDR3nt: TGTGCCAGCAGTTCCCGGGACAGGGGGCTAGAGCTGTTTTTT
CDR3aa: CASSSRDRGLELFF

j_gene: TRBJ2-7
v_gene: TRBV7-9
abundance: -
d_gene: -
CDR3nt: TGTGCCAGCAGCTTAGACGGGAGTGGTTACGAGCAGTACTTC
CDR3aa: CASSLDGSGYEQYF

j_gene: TRBJ1-5
v_gene: TRBV27
abundance: -
d_gene: -
CDR3nt: TGTGCCAGCAGTTTAACGGCAGGGGATCAGCCCCAGCATTTT
CDR3aa: CASSLTAGDQPQHF

j_gene: TRBJ2-7
v_gene: TRBV5-6
abundance: -
d_gene: TRBD2
CDR3nt: TGTGCCAGCAGCTCGACGACTAGCGGGCCGACCCGCGACGAGCAGTACTTC
CDR3aa: CASSSTTSGPTRDEQYF

j_gene: TRBJ1-1
v_gene: TRBV30
abundance: -
d_gene: TRBD1
CDR3nt: TGTGCCTGGAGTAGTACAGGGGGCGTAGGTTCTGAAGCTTTCTTT
CDR3aa: CAWSSTGGVGSEAFF

j_gene: TRBJ1-1
v_gene: TRBV9
abundance: -
d_gene: -
CDR3nt: TGTGCCAGCAGCGTAGCTGTGTTAAACACTGAAGCTTTCTTT
CDR3aa: CASSVAVLNTEAFF

j_gene: TRBJ1-2
v_gene: TRBV24-1
abundance: -
d_gene: -
CDR3nt: TGTGCCACCAGTGATCCAGCTAACTATGGCTACACCTTC
CDR3aa: CATSDPANYGYTF

j_gene: TRBJ2-3
v_gene: TRBV18
abundance: -
d_gene: TRBD2
CDR3nt: TGTGCCAGCGACCGGGGGGACACAGATACGCAGTATTTT
CDR3aa: CASDRGDTDTQYF

j_gene: TRBJ1-2
v_gene: TRBV27
abundance: -
d_gene: TRBD1
CDR3nt: TGTGCCAGCAGTTGGACAGGGGGCAACTATGGCTACACCTTC
CDR3aa: CASSWTGGNYGYTF

j_gene: TRBJ2-1
v_gene: TRBV18
abundance: -
d_gene: TRBD2
CDR3nt: TGTGCCAGCTCACCCGGGGGGTTCAATGAGCAGTTCTTC
CDR3aa: CASSPGGFNEQFF

j_gene: TRBJ2-4
v_gene: TRBV7-9
abundance: -
d_gene: TRBD2
CDR3nt: TGTGCCAGCAGCCCTTTAGCGGGGTCCAAAAACATTCAGTACTTC
CDR3aa: CASSPLAGSKNIQYF

j_gene: TRBJ2-5
v_gene: TRBV28
abundance: -
d_gene: TRBD2
CDR3nt: TGTGCCAGCAGTTTAGGTTCGGGAGGGGCCCAAGAGACCCAGTACTTC
CDR3aa: CASSLGSGGAQETQYF

j_gene: TRBJ1-6
v_gene: TRBV29-1
abundance: -
d_gene: -
CDR3nt: TGCAGCGTTGAAGAAGGCGGAAATAATTCACCCCTCCACTTT
CDR3aa: CSVEEGGNNSPLHF

j_gene: TRBJ1-1
v_gene: TRBV19
abundance: -
d_gene: -
CDR3nt: TGTGCCAGTAGTATCGGGGTACAGGGAGCTGAAGCTTTCTTT
CDR3aa: CASSIGVQGAEAFF

j_gene: TRBJ2-6
v_gene: TRBV7-2
abundance: -
d_gene: TRBD2
CDR3nt: TGTGCCAGCAGCCTAAGCGGGGGCTCTGGGGCCAACGTCCTGACTTTC
CDR3aa: CASSLSGGSGANVLTF

j_gene: TRBJ2-2
v_gene: TRBV4-3
abundance: -
d_gene: -
CDR3nt: TGCGCCAGCAGCCAGGTCGGGGCCGGGGAGCTGTTTTTT
CDR3aa: CASSQVGAGELFF

j_gene: TRBJ1-2
v_gene: TRBV27
abundance: -
d_gene: TRBD1
CDR3nt: TGTGCCAGCAGAGGACAGGGGTTTGGCTACACCTTC
CDR3aa: CASRGQGFGYTF

j_gene: TRBJ1-5
v_gene: TRBV6-5
abundance: -
d_gene: TRBD1
CDR3nt: TGTGCCAGCAGACCACAGGGGGGTAGCAATCAGCCCCAGCATTTT
CDR3aa: CASRPQGGSNQPQHF

j_gene: TRBJ2-7
v_gene: TRBV4-1
abundance: -
d_gene: -
CDR3nt: TGCGCCAGCAGCCAATCCGGGACAAACTACGAGCAGTACTTC
CDR3aa: CASSQSGTNYEQYF

j_gene: TRBJ2-5
v_gene: TRBV29-1
abundance: -
d_gene: -
CDR3nt: TGCAGCGTTGAAACAGGCTTACAAGAGACCCAGTACTTC
CDR3aa: CSVETGLQETQYF

j_gene: TRBJ2-7
v_gene: TRBV19
abundance: -
d_gene: TRBD1
CDR3nt: TGTGCCAGTAGTATGAGCCTTGCAGGGGGTGCCCCAGTCGGCGGCGAGCAGTACTTC
CDR3aa: CASSMSLAGGAPVGGEQYF

j_gene: TRBJ2-3
v_gene: TRBV5-1
abundance: -
d_gene: -
CDR3nt: TGCGCCAGCAGCTTGGTAAACGGGGCAGATACGCAGTATTTT
CDR3aa: CASSLVNGADTQYF

j_gene: TRBJ2-2
v_gene: TRBV6-5
abundance: -
d_gene: -
CDR3nt: TGTGCCAGCACATACCAGGGCGCCGGGGAGCTGTTTTTT
CDR3aa: CASTYQGAGELFF

j_gene: TRBJ1-4
v_gene: TRBV19
abundance: -
d_gene: -
CDR3nt: TGTGCCAGTAGTATGGAGGGACTTGGAACTAATGAAAAACTGTTTTTT
CDR3aa: CASSMEGLGTNEKLFF

j_gene: TRBJ2-7
v_gene: TRBV5-5
abundance: -
d_gene: TRBD1
CDR3nt: TGTGCCAGCAGCTTGGCCGTGACAGGGGGATTATACGAGCAGTACTTC
CDR3aa: CASSLAVTGGLYEQYF

j_gene: TRBJ1-1
v_gene: TRBV10-1
abundance: -
d_gene: -
CDR3nt: TGCGCCAGCAGTGAAGTAGTTCAAGCGCCGAACACTGAAGCTTTCTTT
CDR3aa: CASSEVVQAPNTEAFF

j_gene: TRBJ2-1
v_gene: TRBV10-1
abundance: -
d_gene: TRBD1
CDR3nt: TGCGCCAGCAGTGACGGGACAGGGAGAAATGAGCAGTTCTTC
CDR3aa: CASSDGTGRNEQFF

j_gene: TRBJ2-7
v_gene: TRBV3-1/TRBV3-2
abundance: few
d_gene: TRBD1
CDR3nt: TGTGCCAGCAGCCGACGGACAGGGGGGGCCTACGAGCAGTACTTC
CDR3aa: CASSRRTGGAYEQYF

j_gene: TRBJ1-1
v_gene: TRBV28
abundance: -
d_gene: -
CDR3nt: TGTGCCAGCATCTTACAGGGCGATGCTTTCTTT
CDR3aa: CASILQGDAFF

j_gene: TRBJ2-7
v_gene: TRBV7-7
abundance: -
d_gene: -
CDR3nt: TGTGCTAGCAGCTTAGGGAAAAGCGGCGAGCAGTACTTC
CDR3aa: CASSLGKSGEQYF

j_gene: TRBJ2-7
v_gene: TRBV5-1
abundance: -
d_gene: TRBD1
CDR3nt: TGCGCCAGCAGCTCGACAGGGCAGGGCTACGAGCAGTACTTC
CDR3aa: CASSSTGQGYEQYF

j_gene: TRBJ1-1
v_gene: TRBV5-3
abundance: -
d_gene: -
CDR3nt: TGTGCCAGAAGCTTTCGAGACAGTACTATGAACACTGAAGCTTTCTTT
CDR3aa: CARSFRDSTMNTEAFF

j_gene: TRBJ2-7
v_gene: TRBV7-9
abundance: -
d_gene: -
CDR3nt: TGTGCCAGCAGCTTATTAGTCGCCGCCGAGCAGTACTTC
CDR3aa: CASSLLVAAEQYF

j_gene: TRBJ1-1
v_gene: TRBV5-1
abundance: -
d_gene: TRBD1
CDR3nt: TGCGCCAGCAGCCTGACAGGGGGAAACACTGAAGCTTTCTTT
CDR3aa: CASSLTGGNTEAFF